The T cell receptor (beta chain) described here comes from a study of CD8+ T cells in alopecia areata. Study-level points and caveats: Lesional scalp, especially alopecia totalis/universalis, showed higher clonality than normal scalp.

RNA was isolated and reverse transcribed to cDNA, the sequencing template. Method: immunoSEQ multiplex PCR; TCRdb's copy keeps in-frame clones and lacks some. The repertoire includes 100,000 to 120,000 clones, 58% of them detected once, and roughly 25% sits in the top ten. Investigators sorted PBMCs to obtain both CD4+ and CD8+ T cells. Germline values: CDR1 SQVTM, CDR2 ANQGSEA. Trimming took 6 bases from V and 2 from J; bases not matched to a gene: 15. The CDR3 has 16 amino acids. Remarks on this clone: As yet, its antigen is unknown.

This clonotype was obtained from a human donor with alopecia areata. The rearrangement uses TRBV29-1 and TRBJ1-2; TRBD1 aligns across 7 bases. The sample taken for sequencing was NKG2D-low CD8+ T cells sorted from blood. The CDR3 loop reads CSVPVIQGNPNYGYTF. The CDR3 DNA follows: TGCAGCGTACCCGTCATACAGGGGAATCCGAACTATGGCTACACCTTC.